A single sample is the source of the 24 T cell receptor beta chains below, sequenced in a study of blood T cell repertoires in COVID-19. The table came from immunoSEQ multiplex PCR; TCRdb's copy has only in-frame clones and leaves some out. The table records fewer than 250,000 clones, around four fifths of them present only once. The sequenced sample was peripheral blood. The receptors stem from a woman of 80 years or more with COVID-19, enrolled during active disease.

In this sample, this clone turned up a few times. The rearrangement joins TRBV7-9 to TRBJ1-4, with TRBD1 identical over 8 bases. Trimming at V came to 4 bases and at J to 5 bases, leaving 6 bases not matched to a gene. The CDR3 covers 15 residues. Germline V gene data show CDR1 as SEHNR and CDR2 as FQNEAQ (reference sequence). The CDR3 sequence is CASSSEGTGNEKLFF. The CDR3 DNA reads TGTGCCAGCAGCTCGGAGGGGACAGGCAATGAAAAACTGTTTTTT.

V is TRBV13 and J is TRBJ2-5, with TRBD1 identical over 9 bases. The CDR3 length is 14 residues. CDR1 PRHDT and CDR2 FYEKMQ come from the germline V gene (reference sequence). The V segment lost 4 bases and the J segment 3 bases; nucleotides outside the gene matches: 3. The CDR3 DNA reads as TGTGCCAGCAGCTCCGGACAGGGGAAAGAGACCCAGTACTTC. Translating it yields CASSSGQGKETQYF.

The V gene is TRBV6-2 or TRBV6-3, the J gene TRBJ2-7, with D possibly being TRBD2 (6 bases). The length of the CDR3 is 13 residues. V gave up 2 bases and J gave up 7 bases, with 12 bases separating them. Germline V gene data show CDR1 as MNHEY and CDR2 as SVGEGT. The CDR3, as DNA: TGTGCCAGCAGTTACGCGGGGTTCGGGGAGCAGTACTTC. This sequence encodes CASSYAGFGEQYF.

This chain uses TRBV29-1 with TRBJ2-3; TRBD2 is a possible D gene (6 bases). This CDR3 spans 13 amino acids. The germline V and J ends were trimmed by 8 bases and 1 base, with 13 bases remaining between them. CDR1 and CDR2 from the germline V gene are SQVTM and ANQGSEA. The CDR3 protein is CSQMEGGTDTQYF. CDR3 sequence (DNA): TGCAGCCAAATGGAGGGCGGCACAGATACGCAGTATTTT.

This sequence joins TRBV7-3 and TRBJ1-1, with TRBD1 matching 7 bases. Germline values: CDR1 SGHTA, CDR2 FQGTGA. CDR3 length: 15 residues. The junction had 1 base not matched to a gene; V was cut back by 0 bases and J by 0 bases. CDR3 DNA: TGTGCCAGCAGCTTAACGGGGACAGTGAACACTGAAGCTTTCTTT. Translated, it gives CASSLTGTVNTEAFF.

This clone was observed once. This CDR3 reads CASSYVQGGVEGYTF. The DNA for the CDR3 is TGTGCCAGCAGTTACGTGCAGGGTGGCGTGGAAGGCTACACCTTC. The chain joins TRBV6-5 to TRBJ1-2, with D tentatively TRBD1 (5 bases). The CDR3 contains 15 residues. The V and J ends lost 2 bases and 8 bases respectively, with 18 bases between them. Germline CDR1 reads MNHEY; CDR2 reads SVGAGI.

This clone was seen a handful of times. The chain joins TRBV6-2 or TRBV6-3 to TRBJ2-3; TRBD1 matches 8 bases. V lost 2 bases to trimming and J lost 5 bases; unmatched junction nucleotides: 3. Germline loops: CDR1 MNHEY, CDR2 SVGEGT. The CDR3 has 14 residues. In DNA form, the CDR3 reads TGTGCCAGCAGTTACCAGGGGGCGATAGATACGCAGTATTTT. It yields the protein CASSYQGAIDTQYF.

The chain employs TRBV2 and TRBJ2-1; 10 bases are a match to TRBD2. The CDR3 spans 16 residues. Per germline, CDR1 SNHLY and CDR2 FYNNEI. The J segment lost 0 bases and the V segment lost 4 bases, leaving 3 bases of the junction unmatched. DNA of the CDR3: TGTGCCAGCAGTGTCGGACTAGCGGTCTCCTACAATGAGCAGTTCTTC. Its translation is CASSVGLAVSYNEQFF.

The chain links TRBV28 to TRBJ2-1, with 9 bases that match TRBD1. The junction had 5 bases not matched to a gene; V was cut back by 3 bases and J by 2 bases. The CDR3 is 16 residues long. Germline V gene lookup returns CDR1 MDHEN and CDR2 SYDVKM. CDR3 bases: TGTGCCAGCAGTTTTGGGGGACAGGGCCCCTACAATGAGCAGTTCTTC. Amino acids: CASSFGGQGPYNEQFF.

The gene calls are TRBV6-6 and TRBJ2-4; perhaps TRBD2 as D (5 bases). The germline V and J ends were trimmed by 2 bases and 0 bases, with 8 bases remaining between them. This CDR3 spans 15 amino acids. Germline V gene sequence: CDR1 MNHNY, CDR2 SVGAGI (reference sequence). The chain's CDR3 is CASSYGGIAKNIQYF. The CDR3 nucleotides read TGTGCCAGCAGTTACGGAGGAATAGCCAAAAACATTCAGTACTTC.

The chain couples TRBV9 to TRBJ2-3, with 10 bases identical to TRBD1. Germline CDR1 is SGDLS and CDR2 is YYNGEE. The V segment lost 0 bases and the J segment 1 base; nucleotides outside the gene matches: 5. The CDR3 sequence is 17 residues long. The CDR3, as DNA: TGTGCCAGCAGCGTAGCCCCGACAGGGGGCGGCACAGATACGCAGTATTTT. It yields the protein CASSVAPTGGGTDTQYF.

This chain links TRBV19 with TRBJ2-5; maybe TRBD2 (5 bases). In germline, CDR1 is LNHDA, CDR2 SQIVND (reference sequence). With 3 bases removed from V and 2 bases from J, the gap between germline ends came to 7 bases. This CDR3 has 13 amino acids. The CDR3: CASSISGQETQYF. The CDR3 bases are TGTGCCAGTAGTATTTCGGGGCAAGAGACCCAGTACTTC.

A word on this clone: Additional DNA sequences in this sample encode the identical CDR3. This rearrangement joins TRBV3-1 (or the pseudogene TRBV3-2) to TRBJ2-5; 10 bases fit TRBD2. V lost 3 bases to trimming and J lost 7 bases; unmatched junction nucleotides: 11. Germline loops: CDR1 LGHDT, CDR2 YNNKEL (reference sequence). This CDR3 region has 16 residues. CDR3 sequence reads: CASSQGLAGGLGTQYF. The DNA of the CDR3 is TGTGCCAGCAGCCAGGGGTTAGCGGGGGGACTAGGGACCCAGTACTTC.

This chain connects TRBV19 to TRBJ2-1; 10 nucleotides agree with TRBD2. J was trimmed by 10 bases and V by 6 bases; bases with no gene match: 9. The CDR3 is made up of 14 amino acids. Germline V lookup: CDR1 LNHDA, CDR2 SQIVND (reference sequence). The CDR3 spells CASRQRGGPGEQFF. The DNA for the CDR3 is TGTGCCAGTAGACAGCGGGGGGGCCCGGGCGAGCAGTTCTTC.

The rearrangement links TRBV28 to TRBJ2-5, with D perhaps TRBD1 (6 bases). The germline V gene encodes CDR1 MDHEN and CDR2 SYDVKM. CDR3 length: 14 residues. V shed 8 bases and J shed 5 bases, with 18 bases lying between them. The DNA of the CDR3 is TGTGCCAGCGTATTTAACAGGGTGGAGGAGACCCAGTACTTC. This codes for CASVFNRVEETQYF.

On this clone itself: Within the sample, other DNA sequences also encode this same CDR3. The CDR3 loop reads CASSGGYEQYV. Here the CDR3 DNA reads TGTGCCAGCAGCGGCGGCTACGAGCAGTACGTC. V and J are TRBV28 and TRBJ2-7; unclear D gene. This CDR3 contains 11 residues. CDR1 is MDHEN and CDR2 is SYDVKM in the germline V gene. Trimming left V 6 bases short and J 3 bases short, with 6 bases between.

This chain joins TRBV5-6 and TRBJ2-5; D may be TRBD2 (6 bases). Germline CDR1 SGHDT, CDR2 YYEEEE. This CDR3 region has 12 residues. V was clipped by 0 bases and J by 9 bases, with 9 bases between them. The CDR3 here is CASSLEWGAQYF. CDR3 DNA sequence: TGTGCCAGCAGCTTGGAGTGGGGGGCCCAGTACTTC.

CDR3 DNA sequence: TGTGCCAGCAGCTTAGGGACAGGGGGCGCGAGAAACACCATATATTTT. Its protein product is CASSLGTGGARNTIYF. This chain uses TRBV7-2 with TRBJ1-3, with TRBD1 matching over 11 bases. This CDR3 contains 16 residues. Germline lookup yields CDR1 SGHTA and CDR2 FQGNSA. With 1 base clipped from V and 5 bases from J, the junction kept 4 bases outside the gene matches.

This clone was found once. The gene calls are TRBV19 and TRBJ1-2; a weak D match, TRBD1 (6 bases). The CDR3 extends over 12 amino acids. Between the trimmed V and J ends, which lost 7 bases and 6 bases, there was a span of 12 bases. CDR1 and CDR2 (germline): LNHDA, SQIVND (reference sequence). The CDR3 loop reads CASTTGFDGYTF. CDR3 DNA sequence: TGTGCCAGTACCACAGGGTTTGATGGCTACACCTTC. Variable domain in full (rest from reference TRBV19 and TRBJ1-2): DGGITQSPKYLFRKEGQNVTLSCEQNLNHDAMYWYRQDPGQGLRLIYYSQIVNDFQKGDIAEGYSVSREKKESFPLTVTSAQKNPTAFYLCASTTGFDGYTFGSGTRLTVV.

The V gene is TRBV5-5, the J gene TRBJ1-5; the D gene is possibly TRBD1 (6 bases). Trimming took off 7 bases at V and 6 bases at J, with 23 bases between the two ends. Germline V lookup: CDR1 SGHKS, CDR2 YYEKEE (reference sequence). This CDR3 comprises 16 residues. The CDR3 nucleotides are TGTGCCAGCTTAATCGAGGGACACCTTCCCATTCAGCCCCAGCATTTT. This codes for CASLIEGHLPIQPQHF.

The rearrangement links TRBV15 to TRBJ1-2; TRBD1 might be the D (6 bases). This CDR3 contains 17 residues. Trimming left V 0 bases short and J 1 base short, with 15 bases between. Looked up from germline, CDR1 is LNHNV and CDR2 is YYDKDF (reference sequence). DNA of the CDR3: TGTGCCACCAGCAGAGATCCTAAGACAGGTATTAACTATGGCTACACCTTC. Protein product: CATSRDPKTGINYGYTF.

The J gene is TRBJ1-6, the V gene TRBV28; no clear D gene. Trimming stripped 2 bases from V and 9 bases from J, with 5 bases between. The CDR3 consists of 12 residues. Germline V gene sequence: CDR1 MDHEN, CDR2 SYDVKM. The CDR3 bases are TGTGCCAGCAGTTTACGGGGTTCACCCCTCCACTTT. Its translation is CASSLRGSPLHF.

This chain connects TRBV28 to TRBJ2-3, with D maybe TRBD2 (6 bases). V was clipped by 6 bases and J by 2 bases, with 15 bases between them. The CDR3 is 15 residues long. Germline V gene data show CDR1 as MDHEN and CDR2 as SYDVKM. The CDR3 DNA reads as TGTGCCAGCAGACGGAGGGACGGCGACACAGATACGCAGTATTTT. Protein: CASRRRDGDTDTQYF.

This clone was picked up a small number of times. The chain employs TRBV19 and TRBJ1-1; possibly TRBD1 for D (6 bases). Trimming shortened V by 1 base and J by 4 bases, and 13 bases separated the two germline ends. The CDR3 length is 15 residues. Germline CDR1 and CDR2: LNHDA and SQIVND (reference sequence). The CDR3 region is CASSIGTVAGTEAFF. For the CDR3, the DNA is TGTGCCAGTAGTATAGGGACAGTAGCTGGCACTGAAGCTTTCTTT.